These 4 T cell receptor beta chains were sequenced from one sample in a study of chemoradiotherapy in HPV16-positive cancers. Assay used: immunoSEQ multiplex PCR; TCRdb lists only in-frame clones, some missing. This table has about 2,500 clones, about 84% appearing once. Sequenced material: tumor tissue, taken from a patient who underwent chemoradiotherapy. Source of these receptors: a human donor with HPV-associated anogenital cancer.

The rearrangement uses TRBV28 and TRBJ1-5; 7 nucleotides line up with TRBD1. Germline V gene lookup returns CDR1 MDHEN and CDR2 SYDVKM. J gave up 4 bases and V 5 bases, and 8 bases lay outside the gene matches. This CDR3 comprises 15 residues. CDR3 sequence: CASSTRQGRNQPQHF. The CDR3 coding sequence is TGTGCCAGCAGTACGAGACAGGGTCGAAATCAGCCCCAGCATTTT.

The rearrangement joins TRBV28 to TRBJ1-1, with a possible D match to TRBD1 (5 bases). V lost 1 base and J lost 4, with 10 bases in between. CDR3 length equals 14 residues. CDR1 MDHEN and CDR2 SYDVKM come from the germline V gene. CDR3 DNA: TGTGCCAGCAGTTTATATCGGGGACGCACTGAAGCTTTCTTT. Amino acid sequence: CASSLYRGRTEAFF.

The CDR3 DNA is TGTGCCAGCAGGGAAAAGGGGGGGGGACCAGATACGCAGTATTTT. This codes for CASREKGGGPDTQYF. This chain links TRBV5-6 with TRBJ2-3; possibly TRBD2 for D (7 bases). The CDR3 length is 15 residues. Trimming pared 5 bases from V and 4 bases from J, leaving 17 bases between. In germline, CDR1 is SGHDT, CDR2 YYEEEE.

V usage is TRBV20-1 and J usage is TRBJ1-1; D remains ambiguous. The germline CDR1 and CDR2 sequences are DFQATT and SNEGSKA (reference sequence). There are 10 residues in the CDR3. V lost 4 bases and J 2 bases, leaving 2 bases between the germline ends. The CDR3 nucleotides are TGCAGTGCTACCAACACTGAAGCTTTCTTT. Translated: CSATNTEAFF.